These T cell receptor beta chains were read from a single sample in a study of tumor-infiltrating lymphocytes in glioblastoma multiforme. Via MiXCR, TCRdb re-called the multiplex PCR reads, giving one row per CDR3 protein. Of about 12,000 distinct CDR3 sequences listed, under 70% are singletons. The sequenced material came from brain tumor tissue. The receptors stem from a male donor with glioblastoma. CDR3s include the opening cysteine and the closing phenylalanine or tryptophan. A D gene is named only where the DNA matches it firmly. Size is omitted from some rows. Given values are once, few, many or a class for expanded clones.

V	size	D	J	DNA	CDR3
TRBV11-3	many	TRBD1	TRBJ2-3	TGTGCCAGCAGCCTCGGACAGGCCACAGATACGCAGTATTTT	CASSLGQATDTQYF
TRBV30	-	-	TRBJ2-7	TGTGCCTGGATGGGCCCGAGCTACGAGCAGTACTTC	CAWMGPSYEQYF
TRBV20-1	few	TRBD1	TRBJ1-1	TGCAGTGCCAGGGACAGGGACATTGAAGCTTTCTTT	CSARDRDIEAFF
TRBV7-3	-	TRBD2	TRBJ2-2	TGTGCCAGCAGCTCCGGACTAGGTGACACCGGGGAGCTGTTTTTT	CASSSGLGDTGELFF
TRBV29-1	-	TRBD1	TRBJ2-7	TGCGGCGTAATACAGGGGACCTCCTACGAGCAGCACTTC	CGVIQGTSYEQHF
TRBV20-1	many	-	TRBJ2-3	TGCAGTGTCGCGTGGTTATCACAGGGACTTAGCACAGATACGCAGTATTTT	CSVAWLSQGLSTDTQYF
TRBV20-1	-	-	TRBJ1-6	TGCAGCGCTAGAGGGCGGGGTTCCTTGAATTCGCCCCTCCACTTT	CSARGRGSLNSPLHF
TRBV10-3	-	-	TRBJ1-5	TGTGCCATCAGTAGCAATCAGCCCCAGCATTTT	CAISSNQPQHF
TRBV20-1	-	TRBD2	TRBJ2-3	TGCAGTGCCGCTAGCGGGGGAGCCTTGGGTACGCAGTATTTT	CSAASGGALGTQYF
TRBV6-6	-	-	TRBJ2-6	TGTGCCAGCAGTTCCCCCTGGGACATCAGCTCTGGGGCCAACGTCCTGACTTTC	CASSSPWDISSGANVLTF
TRBV5-4	-	-	TRBJ2-7	TGTGCCAGCAGCTTAAGAGGGAGGTCCTACGAGCAGTACTTC	CASSLRGRSYEQYF
TRBV6-2/TRBV6-3	few	-	TRBJ1-1	TGTGCCAGCAGCGACACGGAGAACACTGAAGCTTTCTTT	CASSDTENTEAFF
TRBV25-1	-	TRBD1	TRBJ2-1	TGTGCCAGCAGTGACCACCCGGGACAGGGCTCCTACGAGCAGTTCTTC	CASSDHPGQGSYEQFF
TRBV20-1	once	-	TRBJ2-7	TGCAGTGCTAGAGGACAATACTCCTACGAGCAGTGCTTC	CSARGQYSYEQCF
TRBV4-1	-	-	TRBJ2-7	TGCGCCAGCAGCCATGATCTAACGAGGTTAGGAAACTACGAGCAGTACTTC	CASSHDLTRLGNYEQYF
TRBV4-1	-	TRBD1	TRBJ2-7	TGCGCCAGCAGCCAAGCTGGGACAGGGCGGTCCAATGAGCAGTACTTC	CASSQAGTGRSNEQYF
TRBV6-1	medium-sized	-	TRBJ2-7	TGTGCCAGCAGTGAACGACTAGAGAAGGCCTACGAGCAGTACTTC	CASSERLEKAYEQYF
TRBV6-1	medium-sized	-	TRBJ1-5	TGTGCCAGCAGTGAAGCGCTTGGTCTAGGGAGCAATCAGCCCCAGCATTTT	CASSEALGLGSNQPQHF
TRBV6-2/TRBV6-3	-	-	TRBJ2-7	TGCGCCAGCAGTTACCGGGAATACGAGGAGCAATACTTC	CASSYREYEEQYF
TRBV6-6	medium-sized	-	TRBJ2-1	TGTGCCAGCGGTTGGGGCAATGCCTACAATGAGCAGTTCTTC	CASGWGNAYNEQFF
TRBV12-3/TRBV12-4	-	TRBD1	TRBJ1-5	TGTGCCAGCAGTTTGGACAGGGACCATCAGCCCCAGCATTTT	CASSLDRDHQPQHF
TRBV6-4	-	TRBD1	TRBJ2-7	TGTGCCGGCAGTGGCTGTGAGACAGGGGTCCACGATCAGTACTTC	CAGSGCETGVHDQYF
TRBV20-1	-	-	TRBJ2-1	TGCAGTGCTAGAGCGGTGGAACTACACAACGAGCAGTTCTTC	CSARAVELHNEQFF
TRBV29-1	-	-	TRBJ2-5	TGCAGCGTTGAAGAGCACAGCCACCAAGAGACCCAGTACTTC	CSVEEHSHQETQYF
TRBV12-3/TRBV12-4	-	-	TRBJ2-5	TGCGCCAGCAGTCCCGAGACAGGTCAAGAGACCCAGAACTTC	CASSPETGQETQNF
TRBV20-1	few	-	TRBJ2-1	TGCAGTGCTAGAGATGAGGCAGGACGGTACGAGCAGTTCTTC	CSARDEAGRYEQFF
TRBV20-1	medium-sized	-	TRBJ1-1	TGCAGTGCTATCAGGGGTATGAACACTGAAGCTTTCTTT	CSAIRGMNTEAFF
TRBV6-5	-	-	TRBJ1-1	TGTGCCAGCAGTCTACCCGAGGGGGGAAGTGCTTTCTTT	CASSLPEGGSAFF